The T cell receptor beta chain described here comes from a study of shared clonotypes between healthy human individuals. TCRdb's table, derived via immunoSEQ multiplex PCR, lists solely in-frame clones and lacks some. Of 2,500,000 or so clones listed, roughly 93% were seen once; the top ten hold roughly 0.39%. As for this clone: Its antigen is still unknown.

Study observations and caveats: The authors sampled blood alone, and tissue repertoires likely differ. Rarefaction demonstrated incomplete sorted-subset sequencing despite large depth. Estimated richness values were generally larger in naive subsets than in memory subsets.

J was trimmed by 3 bases and V by 4 bases; bases with no gene match: 17. Germline loops: CDR1 LGHNA, CDR2 YNFKEQ. The CDR3 contains 20 residues. The clonotype comes from a man between 18 and 35 years old in good health. Some clones in this sample may be carry-over from other donors' samples. The rearrangement links TRBV4-2 to TRBJ2-1; 11 bases fit TRBD2. The source material was naive CD4+ T cells from PBMCs. As to subset: CD45RA+ positively selected. CDR3: CASSLRGRQLAGVIYNEQFF. The CDR3 DNA is TGTGCCAGCAGCCTCAGGGGTCGGCAACTAGCGGGAGTGATCTACAATGAGCAGTTCTTC.